This T cell receptor beta chain was sequenced for a study of breast tumors, draining lymph nodes, adjacent tissues. As to this clonotype: Its antigen is unknown. A much larger clone differs by one base, so this may be a read error.

Samples came from axillary lymph nodes draining the breast cancer. Study results and caveats: Tumor repertoires ranked between lymph nodes and nontumor tissue in diversity, with V and J gene preferences.

Each CDR3 protein is one row after TCRdb ran MiXCR on the multiplex PCR reads. The data contain approximately 210,000 distinct CDR3 sequences, 34% of them seen just once; the ten biggest clones take up about 3.3%. This CDR3 spans 15 amino acids. The J segment lost 4 bases and the V segment lost 3 bases, leaving 8 bases of the junction unmatched. The germline V gene encodes CDR1 SGDLS and CDR2 YYNGEE. The sequenced material came from axillary lymph node tissue. The J gene is TRBJ2-3, the V gene TRBV9, with TRBD2 matching over 7 bases. This receptor was identified in a female donor with breast cancer. Some clones in this sample may be carry-over from other donors' samples. The CDR3, as DNA: TGTGCCAGCAGCGCAGTGGGGGGGATTTCAGATACGCAGTATTTT. Translating gives CASSAVGGISDTQYF.